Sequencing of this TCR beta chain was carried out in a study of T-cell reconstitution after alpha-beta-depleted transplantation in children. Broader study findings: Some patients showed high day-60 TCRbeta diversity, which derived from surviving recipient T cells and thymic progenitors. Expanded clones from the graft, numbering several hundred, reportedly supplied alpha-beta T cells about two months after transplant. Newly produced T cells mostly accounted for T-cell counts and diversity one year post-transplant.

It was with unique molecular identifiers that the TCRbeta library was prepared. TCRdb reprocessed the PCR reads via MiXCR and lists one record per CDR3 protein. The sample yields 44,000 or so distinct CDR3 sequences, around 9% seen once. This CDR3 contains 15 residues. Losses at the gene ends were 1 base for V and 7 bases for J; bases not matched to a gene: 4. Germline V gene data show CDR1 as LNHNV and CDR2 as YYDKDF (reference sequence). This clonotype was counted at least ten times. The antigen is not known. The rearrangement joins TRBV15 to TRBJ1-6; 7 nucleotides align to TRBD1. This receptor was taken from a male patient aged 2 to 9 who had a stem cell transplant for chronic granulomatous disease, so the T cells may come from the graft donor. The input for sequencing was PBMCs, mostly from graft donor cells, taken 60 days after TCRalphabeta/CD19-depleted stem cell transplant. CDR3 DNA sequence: TGTGCCACCAGCAGAGGACAGGGCGGAAATTCACCCCTCCACTTT. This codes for CATSRGQGGNSPLHF.